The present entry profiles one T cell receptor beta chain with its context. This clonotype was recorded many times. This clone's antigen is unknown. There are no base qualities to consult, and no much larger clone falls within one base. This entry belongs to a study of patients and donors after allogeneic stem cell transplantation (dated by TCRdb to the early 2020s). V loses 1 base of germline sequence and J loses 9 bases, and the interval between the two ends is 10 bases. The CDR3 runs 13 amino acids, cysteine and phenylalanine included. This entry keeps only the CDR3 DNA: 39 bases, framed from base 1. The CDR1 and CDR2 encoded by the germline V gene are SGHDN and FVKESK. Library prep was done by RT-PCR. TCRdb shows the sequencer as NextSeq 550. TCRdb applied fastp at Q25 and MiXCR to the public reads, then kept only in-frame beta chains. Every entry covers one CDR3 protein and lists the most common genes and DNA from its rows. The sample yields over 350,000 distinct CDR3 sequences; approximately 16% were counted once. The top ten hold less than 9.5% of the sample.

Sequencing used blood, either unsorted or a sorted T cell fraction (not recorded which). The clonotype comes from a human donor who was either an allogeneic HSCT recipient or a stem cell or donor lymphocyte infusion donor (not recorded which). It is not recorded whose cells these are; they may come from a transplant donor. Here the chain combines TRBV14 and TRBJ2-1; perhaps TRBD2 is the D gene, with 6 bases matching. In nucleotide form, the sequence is TGTGCCAGCAGCCAAGTGGTGGGAGGTGAGCAGTTCTTC. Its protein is CASSQVVGGEQFF.